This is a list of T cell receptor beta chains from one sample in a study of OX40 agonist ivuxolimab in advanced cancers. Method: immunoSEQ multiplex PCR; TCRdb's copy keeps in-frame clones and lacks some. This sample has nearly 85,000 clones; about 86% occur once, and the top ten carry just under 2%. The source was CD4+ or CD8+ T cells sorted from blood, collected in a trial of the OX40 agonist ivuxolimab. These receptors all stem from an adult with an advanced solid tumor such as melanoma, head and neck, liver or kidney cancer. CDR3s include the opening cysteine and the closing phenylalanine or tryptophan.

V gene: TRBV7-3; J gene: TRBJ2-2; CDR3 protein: CASSDTRRGSGELSF
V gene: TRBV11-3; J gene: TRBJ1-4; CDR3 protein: CASSRGTNEKLFF
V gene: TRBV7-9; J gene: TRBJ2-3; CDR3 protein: CASSLGQGFGDTQYF
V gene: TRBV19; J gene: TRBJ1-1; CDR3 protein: CASSAWGRGSTEAFF
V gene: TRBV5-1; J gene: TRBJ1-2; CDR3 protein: CASSLDGGSYGYTF
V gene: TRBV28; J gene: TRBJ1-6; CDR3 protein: CASSLFKGSPLHF
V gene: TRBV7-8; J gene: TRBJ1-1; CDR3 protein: CASSFNVGSGTEAFF
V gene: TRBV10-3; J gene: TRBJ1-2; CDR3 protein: CATEIKNYGYTF
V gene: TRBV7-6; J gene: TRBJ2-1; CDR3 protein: CASSLASMSSEQFF
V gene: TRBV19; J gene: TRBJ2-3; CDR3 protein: CASSISPLTADTQYF
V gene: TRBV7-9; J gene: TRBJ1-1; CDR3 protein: CASSLFPATEAFF
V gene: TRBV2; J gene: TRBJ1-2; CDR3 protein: CASGQDNYGYTF
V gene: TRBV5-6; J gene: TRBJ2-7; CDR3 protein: CASSSLGQGLHEQYF
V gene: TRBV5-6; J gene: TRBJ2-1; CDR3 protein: CASSLLLLGDEQFF
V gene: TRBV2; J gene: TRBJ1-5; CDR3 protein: CASTGTVSQPQHF
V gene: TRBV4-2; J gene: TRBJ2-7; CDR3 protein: CASSQDGTGGYEQYF
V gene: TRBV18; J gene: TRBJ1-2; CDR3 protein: CASSPDRYGYTF
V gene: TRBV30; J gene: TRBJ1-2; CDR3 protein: CAWNPSTFYGYTF
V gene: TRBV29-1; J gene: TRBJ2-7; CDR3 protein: CSVGGGGTGSYEQYF
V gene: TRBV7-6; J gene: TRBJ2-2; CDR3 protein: CASSFPRDRVVTGELFF
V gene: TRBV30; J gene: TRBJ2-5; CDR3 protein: CAWTGLAGPRETQYF
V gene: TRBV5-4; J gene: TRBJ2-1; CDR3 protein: CASSTTGADYNEQFF
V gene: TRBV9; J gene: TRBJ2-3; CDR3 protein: CASSVGSTDTQYF
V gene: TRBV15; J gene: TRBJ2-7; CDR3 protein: CATSRDLTGIPYEQYF
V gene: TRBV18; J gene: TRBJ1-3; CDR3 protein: CASSPRQGPENTIYF
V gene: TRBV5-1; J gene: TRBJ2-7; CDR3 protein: CASSLETSGVYEQYF
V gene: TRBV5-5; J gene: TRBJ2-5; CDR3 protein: CASSFGQGRETQYF
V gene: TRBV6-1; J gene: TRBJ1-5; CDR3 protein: CASSNGINQPQHF
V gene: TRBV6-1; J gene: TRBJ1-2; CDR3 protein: CASRPGASGYTF
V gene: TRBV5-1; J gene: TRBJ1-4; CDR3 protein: CASSKGTATNEKLFF
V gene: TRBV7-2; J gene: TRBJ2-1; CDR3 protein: CASSLSRISYNEQFF
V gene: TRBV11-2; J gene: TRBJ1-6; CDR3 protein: CASSSEGDVSSPLHF
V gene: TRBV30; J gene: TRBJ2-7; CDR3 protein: CAWSVSPFSYEQYF
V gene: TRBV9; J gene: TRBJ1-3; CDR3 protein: CASSVGSGGTLGNTIYF
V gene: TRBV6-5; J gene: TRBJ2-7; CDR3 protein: CASRPNGGGEQYF
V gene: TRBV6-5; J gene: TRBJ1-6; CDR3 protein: CASSYSTGPLSPLHF
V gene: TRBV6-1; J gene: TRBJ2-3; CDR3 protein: CASRRVALRTDTQYF
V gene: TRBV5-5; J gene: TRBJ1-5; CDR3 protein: CASSPYPAGVYNQPQHF
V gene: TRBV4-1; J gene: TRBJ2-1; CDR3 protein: CASSQEASGHNEQFF
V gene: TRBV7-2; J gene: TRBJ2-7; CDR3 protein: CASSLGPSTGTYEQYF
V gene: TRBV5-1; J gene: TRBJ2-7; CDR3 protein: CASSQGEVYEQYF
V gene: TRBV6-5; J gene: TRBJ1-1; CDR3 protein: CASSYSWGVGDTEAFF
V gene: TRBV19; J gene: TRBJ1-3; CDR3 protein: CASSPREVASGNTIYF
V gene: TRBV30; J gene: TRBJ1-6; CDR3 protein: CAWRNILGSYNSPLHF
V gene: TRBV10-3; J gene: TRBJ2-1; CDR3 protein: CAISKGNSYNEQFF
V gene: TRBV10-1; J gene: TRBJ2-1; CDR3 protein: CASGQPGQSYNEQFF
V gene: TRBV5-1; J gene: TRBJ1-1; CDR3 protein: CASSRGQTNTEAFF
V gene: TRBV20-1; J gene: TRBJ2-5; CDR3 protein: CSASEGETQYF
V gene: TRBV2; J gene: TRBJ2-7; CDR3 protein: CASSLIYEQYF
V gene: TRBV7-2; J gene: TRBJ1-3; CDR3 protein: CASSPFRVNSGNTIYF
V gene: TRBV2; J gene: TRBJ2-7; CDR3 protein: CASMAGRETSEQYF
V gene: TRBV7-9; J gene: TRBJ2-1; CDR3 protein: CASSLEILQQFF
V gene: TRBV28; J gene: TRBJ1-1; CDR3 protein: CASSYQENTEAFF
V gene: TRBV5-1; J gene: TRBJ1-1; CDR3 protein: CASSDGRAGGTEAFF